This T cell receptor (beta chain) comes out of a study of blood T cells in healthy people across ages. Study-wide findings and caveats: Strongly correlated with naive T cell percentage was TCR beta diversity.

Of note for this clonotype: Its antigen is not known.

Caucasian, healthy and from Russia, the donors were aged between about 6 and 90. The germline V gene encodes CDR1 SGHTA and CDR2 FQGTGA. The CDR3 is 14 residues long. A second about 6 to 12 cycle PCR used barcoded and J-beta primers. Template switching added a 12-random-nucleotide identifier to every cDNA molecule. There were at least 2.5 million CDR3-containing paired-end reads obtained from each sample. TCRdb ran MiXCR on the 5' RACE reads and lists one entry per CDR3 protein. The sample holds approximately 700,000 distinct CDR3 sequences, approximately 30% seen once. The sample comprised blood. This clonotype originated in a woman older than 75 in good health. This chain links TRBV7-3 with TRBJ2-7; D might be TRBD1 (6 bases). The J call may not be correct, given that the DNA end is closer to TRBJ2-4. The DNA for the CDR3 is TGTGCCAGCAGCTGGCAGGGGCGTCAAAACATTCAGTACTTC. Protein sequence: CASSWQGRQNIQYF.